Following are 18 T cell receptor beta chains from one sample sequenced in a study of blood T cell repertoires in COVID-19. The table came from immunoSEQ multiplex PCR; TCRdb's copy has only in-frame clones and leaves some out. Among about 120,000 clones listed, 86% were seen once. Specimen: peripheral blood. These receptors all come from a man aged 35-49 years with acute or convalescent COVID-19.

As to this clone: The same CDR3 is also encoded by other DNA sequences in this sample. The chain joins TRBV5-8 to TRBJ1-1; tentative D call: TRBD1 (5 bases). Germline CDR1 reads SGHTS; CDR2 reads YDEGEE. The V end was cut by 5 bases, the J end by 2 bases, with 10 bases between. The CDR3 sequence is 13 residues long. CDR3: CASRPRGNTEAFF. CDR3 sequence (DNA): TGTGCCAGCAGACCAAGGGGCAACACTGAAGCTTTCTTT.

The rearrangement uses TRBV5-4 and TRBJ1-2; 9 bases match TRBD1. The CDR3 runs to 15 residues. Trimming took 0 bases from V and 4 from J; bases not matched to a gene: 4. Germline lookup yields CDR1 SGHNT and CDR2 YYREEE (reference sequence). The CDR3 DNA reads TGTGCCAGCAGCTTGGACAGGGGGCCTACCTATGGCTACACCTTC. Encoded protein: CASSLDRGPTYGYTF.

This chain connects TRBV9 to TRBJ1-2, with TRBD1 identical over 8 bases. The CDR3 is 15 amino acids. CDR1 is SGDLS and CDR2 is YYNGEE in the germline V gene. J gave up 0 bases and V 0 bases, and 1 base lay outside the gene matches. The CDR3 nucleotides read TGTGCCAGCAGCGTAGGGACAGGGACTAACTATGGCTACACCTTC. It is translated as CASSVGTGTNYGYTF.

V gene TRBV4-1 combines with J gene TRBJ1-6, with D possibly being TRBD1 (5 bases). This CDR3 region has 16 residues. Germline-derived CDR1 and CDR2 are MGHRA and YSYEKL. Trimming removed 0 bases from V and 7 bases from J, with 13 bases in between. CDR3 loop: CASSQDVGQENSPLHF. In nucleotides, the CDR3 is TGCGCCAGCAGCCAAGATGTGGGGCAGGAAAATTCACCCCTCCACTTT.

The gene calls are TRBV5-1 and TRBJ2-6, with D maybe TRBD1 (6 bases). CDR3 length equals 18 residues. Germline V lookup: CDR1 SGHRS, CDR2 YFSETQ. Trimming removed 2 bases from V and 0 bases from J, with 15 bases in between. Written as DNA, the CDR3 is TGCGCCAGCAGCTTAGTGGGGGCCAGCAGCTCTGGGGCCAACGTCCTGACTTTC. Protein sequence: CASSLVGASSSGANVLTF.

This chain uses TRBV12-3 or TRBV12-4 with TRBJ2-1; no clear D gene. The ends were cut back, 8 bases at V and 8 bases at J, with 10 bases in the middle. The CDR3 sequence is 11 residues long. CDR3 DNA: TGTGCCAGCCGCCGAGAACATGAGCAGTTCTTC. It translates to CASRREHEQFF.

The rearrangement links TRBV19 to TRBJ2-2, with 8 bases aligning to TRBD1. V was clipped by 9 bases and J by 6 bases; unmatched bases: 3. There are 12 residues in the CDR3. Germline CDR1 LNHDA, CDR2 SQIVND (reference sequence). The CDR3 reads CASRQGSGELFF. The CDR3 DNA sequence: TGTGCCAGCCGACAGGGGTCCGGGGAGCTGTTTTTT.

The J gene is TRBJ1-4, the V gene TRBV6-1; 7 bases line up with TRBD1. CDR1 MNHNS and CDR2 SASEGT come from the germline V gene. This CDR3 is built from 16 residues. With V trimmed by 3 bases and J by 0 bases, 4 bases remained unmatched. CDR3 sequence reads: CASSETGTATNEKLFF. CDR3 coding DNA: TGTGCCAGCAGTGAGACCGGGACAGCAACTAATGAAAAACTGTTTTTT.

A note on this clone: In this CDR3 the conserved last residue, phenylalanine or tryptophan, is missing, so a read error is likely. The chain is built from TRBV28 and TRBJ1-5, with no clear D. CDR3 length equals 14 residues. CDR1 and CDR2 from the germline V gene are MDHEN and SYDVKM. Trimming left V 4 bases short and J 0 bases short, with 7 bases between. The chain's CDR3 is CASSWPSSNQPQHL. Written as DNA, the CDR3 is TGTGCCAGCAGTTGGCCATCTAGCAATCAGCCCCAGCATCTT.

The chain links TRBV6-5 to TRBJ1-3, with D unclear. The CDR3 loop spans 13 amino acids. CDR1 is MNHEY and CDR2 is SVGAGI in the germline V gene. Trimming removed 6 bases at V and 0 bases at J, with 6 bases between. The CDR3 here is CASSPSSGNTIYF. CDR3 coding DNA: TGTGCCAGCAGCCCCTCCTCTGGAAACACCATATATTTT.

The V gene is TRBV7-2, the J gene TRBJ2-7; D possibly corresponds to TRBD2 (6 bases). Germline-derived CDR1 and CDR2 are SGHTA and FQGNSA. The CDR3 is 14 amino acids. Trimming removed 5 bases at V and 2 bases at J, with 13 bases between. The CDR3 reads CASSPGTVTYEQYF. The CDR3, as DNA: TGTGCCAGCAGCCCCGGGACTGTAACCTACGAGCAGTACTTC.

Written as DNA, the CDR3 is TGTGCCAGCAGCCTGGGACTAGCGGGAGGGCGGGGAGATACGCAGTATTTT. Translated, it gives CASSLGLAGGRGDTQYF. The chain uses TRBV5-4 and TRBJ2-3; TRBD2 matches at 16 bases. The V gene's germline CDR1 is SGHNT and CDR2 YYREEE (reference sequence). This CDR3 is built from 17 residues. V shed 4 bases and J 5 bases; nucleotides not matched to a gene: 7.

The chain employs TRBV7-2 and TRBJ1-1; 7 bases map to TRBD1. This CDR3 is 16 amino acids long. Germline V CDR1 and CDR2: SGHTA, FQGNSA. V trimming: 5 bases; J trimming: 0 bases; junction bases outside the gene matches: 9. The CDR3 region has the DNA TGTGCCAGCAGCCCTAGACAGGGAGTAATGAACACTGAAGCTTTCTTT. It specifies CASSPRQGVMNTEAFF. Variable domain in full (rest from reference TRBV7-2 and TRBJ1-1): GAGVSQSPSNKVTEKGKDVELRCDPISGHTALYWYRQSLGQGLEFLIYFQGNSAPDKSGLPSDRFSAERTGGSVSTLTIQRTQQEDSAVYLCASSPRQGVMNTEAFFGQGTRLTVV.

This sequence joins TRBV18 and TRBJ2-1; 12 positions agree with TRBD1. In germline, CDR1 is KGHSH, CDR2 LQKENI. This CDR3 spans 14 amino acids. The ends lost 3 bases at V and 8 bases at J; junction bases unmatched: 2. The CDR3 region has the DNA TGTGCCAGCTCACCGGGACAGGGGGCATATGAGCAGTTCTTC. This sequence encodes CASSPGQGAYEQFF.

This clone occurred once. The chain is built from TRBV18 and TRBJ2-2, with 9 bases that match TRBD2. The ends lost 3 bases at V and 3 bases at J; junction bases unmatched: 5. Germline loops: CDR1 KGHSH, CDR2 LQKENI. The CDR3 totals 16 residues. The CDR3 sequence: CASSPGLARDTGELFF. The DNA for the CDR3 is TGTGCCAGCTCACCGGGACTAGCCCGTGACACCGGGGAGCTGTTTTTT.

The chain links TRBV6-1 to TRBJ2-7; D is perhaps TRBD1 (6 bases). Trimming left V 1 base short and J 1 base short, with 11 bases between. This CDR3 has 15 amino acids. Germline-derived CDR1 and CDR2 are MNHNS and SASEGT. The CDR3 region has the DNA TGTGCCAGCAGTGAAGTACAGGGTTCGTCCTACGAGCAGTACTTC. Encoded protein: CASSEVQGSSYEQYF.

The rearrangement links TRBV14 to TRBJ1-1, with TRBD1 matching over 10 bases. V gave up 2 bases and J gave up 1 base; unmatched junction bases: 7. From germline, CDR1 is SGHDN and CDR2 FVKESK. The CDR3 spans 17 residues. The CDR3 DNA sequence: TGTGCCAGCAGCCAACCCGGGACAGGGGCTTCGAACACTGAAGCTTTCTTT. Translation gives CASSQPGTGASNTEAFF.

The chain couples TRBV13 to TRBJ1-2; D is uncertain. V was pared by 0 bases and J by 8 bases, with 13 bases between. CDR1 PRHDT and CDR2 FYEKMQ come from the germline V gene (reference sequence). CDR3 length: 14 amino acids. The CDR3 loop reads CASSLGAPVEGYTF. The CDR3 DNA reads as TGTGCCAGCAGCTTAGGGGCCCCTGTGGAGGGCTACACCTTC.